This T cell receptor (beta chain) was documented in a study of cytomegalovirus exposure and HLA in healthy donors. Use of 60 Vbeta and 13 Jbeta primers characterized the PCR. The method was immunoSEQ multiplex PCR; TCRdb's version includes in-frame clones alone and lacks a portion of them. This table holds around 160,000 clones, approximately 85% found once. This clone appeared a single time. The material sequenced was PBMCs. The TCR originated in a man younger than 35 in good health and CMV-seropositive.

CDR3 in DNA: TGTGCCAGCAGCGGTCTAGCGGGGGGAACGAACACCGGGGAGCTGTTTTTT. It specifies CASSGLAGGTNTGELFF. The rearrangement uses TRBV5-5 and TRBJ2-2; 11 nucleotides agree with TRBD2. The length of the CDR3 is 17 residues. With 4 bases clipped from V and 0 bases from J, the junction kept 5 bases outside the gene matches. Germline-derived CDR1 and CDR2 are SGHKS and YYEKEE (reference sequence). Looking up the rest from reference TRBV5-5 and TRBJ2-2 gives the full variable domain: DAGVTQSPTHLIKTRGQQVTLRCSPISGHKSVSWYQQVLGQGPQFIFQYYEKEERGRGNFPDRFSARQFPNYSSELNVNALLLGDSALYLCASSGLAGGTNTGELFFGEGSRLTVL.